This T cell receptor beta chain was identified in a study of cytomegalovirus exposure and HLA in healthy donors. Study results and limitations: As was reported, the classifier diagnosed cytomegalovirus status with high specificity and sensitivity. According to a later analysis, donors in an Asian-associated ancestry cluster reportedly had fewer N-insertions than the approximately 620-donor mean. Later analysis associated a missense DCLRE1C variant with TCR beta V- and J-gene trimming.

At sampling all donors were nominally healthy, likely with unrecorded immune exposures. V lost 4 bases to trimming and J lost 3 bases; unmatched junction nucleotides: 1. This CDR3 has 13 amino acids. Germline values: CDR1 ENHRY, CDR2 SYGVKD. A multiplex PCR was run with 60 Vbeta primers and 13 Jbeta primers. The protocol was immunoSEQ multiplex PCR, while the TCRdb copy is restricted to in-frame clones and leaves out a portion. This table holds roughly 180,000 clones, about 79% found once. In regard to this clone: The antigen is not known.

The receptor comes from a female donor in good health and CMV-seronegative. The chain employs TRBV10-3 and TRBJ1-1; 8 bases match TRBD1. Sequenced: PBMCs. CDR3 residues: CAISATGDTEAFF. CDR3 nucleotides: TGTGCCATCAGTGCGACAGGGGACACTGAAGCTTTCTTT.